The 21 T cell receptor beta chains below were found in one sample sequenced in a study of T cells after posttransplantation cyclophosphamide listed by TCRdb under 2016. Library preparation was by the immunoSEQ multiplex PCR assay. The clones in this table, taken by TCRdb from immuneACCESS, are in-frame only. Not every clone is retained; where verified, under half of the shortfall comes from an unresolved V gene, and the cause of the rest is unknown. This sample comprises approximately 32,000 clones, approximately 90% of them detected only once. In total, the top ten clones hold 14% to 15% of the sample. The sequenced material came from PBMCs. All receptors come from a woman between 40 and 55 years old with a blood cancer, CMV-positive, and with a related stem cell donor.

This rearrangement joins TRBV7-2 to TRBJ2-5; 12 positions match TRBD2. The J segment lost 2 bases and the V segment lost 7 bases, leaving 8 bases of the junction unmatched. CDR1 is SGHTA, CDR2 FQGNSA, per germline. The CDR3 spans 16 residues. The CDR3 reads CASTLAGGLPQETQYF. CDR3 nucleotide sequence: TGTGCCAGCACCCTAGCGGGGGGGTTACCTCAAGAGACCCAGTACTTC.

The chain joins TRBV19 to TRBJ2-1; TRBD2 is a possible D gene (6 bases). The CDR3 has 17 amino acids. Germline loops: CDR1 LNHDA, CDR2 SQIVND (reference sequence). Trimming removed 1 base from V and 0 bases from J, with 13 bases in between. This CDR3 is CASSIGRRGSSYNEQFF. As DNA, the CDR3 is TGTGCCAGTAGTATAGGCAGACGGGGGAGCTCCTACAATGAGCAGTTCTTC.

The CDR3 reads CASSYSGSQSSYEQYF. In DNA, the CDR3 is TGTGCCAGCAGCTACTCCGGGAGTCAGAGCTCCTACGAGCAGTACTTC. The chain links TRBV7-8 to TRBJ2-7; possible D gene TRBD2, 6 bases. The V and J ends lost 4 bases and 0 bases respectively, with 16 bases between them. The CDR3 runs to 16 residues. Germline CDR1 and CDR2: SGHVS and FQNEAQ.

V is TRBV12-5 and J is TRBJ2-7; D is perhaps TRBD1 (5 bases). Germline V CDR1 and CDR2: LGHNT, FRNRAP. The CDR3 consists of 13 residues. V was cut by 7 bases and J by 6 bases, with 16 bases left in between. The CDR3 reads CASAPGWGSEQYF. In DNA, the CDR3 is TGTGCTAGTGCTCCCGGTTGGGGCTCCGAGCAGTACTTC.

V gene TRBV10-2 combines with J gene TRBJ2-2, with D hard to call. This CDR3 region has 13 residues. The germline V gene encodes CDR1 WSHSY and CDR2 SAAADI. Trimming shortened V by 2 bases and J by 4 bases, and 5 bases separated the two germline ends. CDR3 in amino acids: CASSERATGELFF. In DNA form, the CDR3 reads TGCGCCAGCAGTGAGAGAGCCACCGGGGAGCTGTTTTTT.

This clone was counted a few times. The chain has TRBV2 and TRBJ1-2; D is perhaps TRBD1 (6 bases). The germline V gene encodes CDR1 SNHLY and CDR2 FYNNEI. The V end was cut by 5 bases, the J end by 4 bases, with 14 bases between. This CDR3 has 14 amino acids. The CDR3 DNA sequence: TGTGCCAGCAGTCCCCCACAGGGTGCCTATGGCTACACCTTC. It encodes CASSPPQGAYGYTF.

The genes are TRBV7-2 and TRBJ2-1; possibly TRBD1 for D (5 bases). The germline gives CDR1 SGHTA, CDR2 FQGNSA. V was clipped by 8 bases and J by 6 bases, with 14 bases between them. The CDR3 is made up of 13 amino acids. The CDR3 region is CASVYRNFNEQFF. CDR3 nucleotide sequence: TGTGCCAGCGTGTACAGGAATTTCAATGAGCAGTTCTTC.

This clone was seen only a few times. This rearrangement joins TRBV7-9 to TRBJ2-7; tentative D call: TRBD1 (5 bases). V dropped 4 bases and J dropped 3 bases, with 16 bases sitting between them. The CDR3 has 15 amino acids. CDR1 SEHNR and CDR2 FQNEAQ come from the germline V gene (reference sequence). The CDR3 DNA follows: TGTGCCAGCAGCTCAGGACCGGACATGTACTACGAGCAGTACTTC. Its translation: CASSSGPDMYYEQYF.

The chain recombines TRBV7-6 with TRBJ2-1; 8 nucleotides line up with TRBD1. V was clipped by 4 bases and J by 9 bases; unmatched bases: 8. The CDR3 length is 14 residues. Germline assignment: CDR1 SGHVS and CDR2 FNYEAQ. DNA of the CDR3: TGTGCCAGCAGCTCTACGATACAGGGGGTTGAGCAGTTCTTC. Amino acid sequence: CASSSTIQGVEQFF. The variable domain in full, completed from reference TRBV7-6 and TRBJ2-1, reads GAGVSQSPRYKVTKRGQDVALRCDPISGHVSLYWYRQALGQGPEFLTYFNYEAQQDKSGLPNDRFSAERPEGSISTLTIQRTEQRDSAMYRCASSSTIQGVEQFFGPGTRLTVL.

This clone was recorded once. The rearrangement joins TRBV6-1 to TRBJ2-1; perhaps TRBD1 as D (5 bases). CDR3 length equals 17 residues. From germline, CDR1 is MNHNS and CDR2 SASEGT. The V and J ends lost 3 bases and 0 bases respectively, with 15 bases between them. CDR3 DNA sequence: TGTGCCAGCAGTGATGTAGGGGCAGCTAGCTCCTACAATGAGCAGTTCTTC. This encodes CASSDVGAASSYNEQFF.

This clone occurred once. The chain employs TRBV7-2 and TRBJ2-3, with 9 positions matching TRBD2. The CDR3 extends over 15 amino acids. Per the germline V gene, CDR1 is SGHTA and CDR2 is FQGNSA. The V segment lost 0 bases and the J segment 6 bases; nucleotides outside the gene matches: 4. CDR3 bases: TGTGCCAGCAGCTTAGCGGCGGGGGGGCGTGATACGCAGTATTTT. Translation: CASSLAAGGRDTQYF.

The rearrangement uses TRBV10-3 and TRBJ1-6; no reliable D call. This CDR3 is 13 amino acids long. CDR1 and CDR2 from the germline V gene are ENHRY and SYGVKD. V gave up 10 bases and J gave up 0 bases, with 7 bases separating them. CDR3 bases: TGTGCCACCCTGTCCTCCTATAATTCACCCCTCCACTTT. Amino acid sequence: CATLSSYNSPLHF.

The chain recombines TRBV10-2 with TRBJ2-7; TRBD1 matches at 7 bases. V shed 7 bases and J 5 bases; nucleotides not matched to a gene: 8. This CDR3 spans 13 amino acids. Germline lookup yields CDR1 WSHSY and CDR2 SAAADI. In DNA form, the CDR3 reads TGCGCCAGCATGCCGACAGGGATCCACGAGCAGTACTTC. Its protein product is CASMPTGIHEQYF.

CDR3 in amino acids: CASSYPSGGLNTGELFF. The DNA for the CDR3 is TGTGCCAGCAGCTACCCTAGCGGGGGGCTAAACACCGGGGAGCTGTTTTTT. The gene calls are TRBV11-2 and TRBJ2-2; TRBD2 agrees at 11 bases. The CDR3 length is 17 residues. The germline V gene encodes CDR1 SGHAT and CDR2 FQNNGV. The J segment lost 2 bases and the V segment lost 4 bases, leaving 6 bases of the junction unmatched. Together with reference TRBV11-2 and TRBJ2-2, the CDR3 gives the full variable domain: EAGVAQSPRYKIIEKRQSVAFWCNPISGHATLYWYQQILGQGPKLLIQFQNNGVVDDSQLPKDRFSAERLKGVDSTLKIQPAKLEDSAVYLCASSYPSGGLNTGELFFGEGSRLTVL.

The chain combines TRBV6-5 with TRBJ1-2; D gene unclear. Germline assignment: CDR1 MNHEY and CDR2 SVGAGI. With 4 bases removed from V and 2 bases from J, the gap between germline ends came to 8 bases. The CDR3 is 13 residues long. CDR3 in amino acids: CASSWWQNYGYTF. The CDR3 DNA sequence: TGTGCCAGCAGTTGGTGGCAGAACTATGGCTACACCTTC.

The count of this clone is one. The chain carries TRBV5-6 and TRBJ2-3; the D gene is possibly TRBD1 (7 bases). V shed 2 bases and J shed 2 bases, with 12 bases lying between them. CDR3 size: 15 residues. Germline assignment: CDR1 SGHDT and CDR2 YYEEEE. The CDR3 coding sequence is TGTGCCAGCAGCTTTTCAGGGGGGACCACAGATACGCAGTATTTT. This sequence encodes CASSFSGGTTDTQYF.

The J gene is TRBJ2-2, the V gene TRBV6-1; D is perhaps TRBD1 (6 bases). The germline V gene has CDR1 MNHNS and CDR2 SASEGT. The ends were cut back, 11 bases at V and 2 bases at J, with 18 bases in the middle. The CDR3 is made up of 15 amino acids. This CDR3 reads CAGSPGHRNTGELFF. In nucleotides, the CDR3 is TGTGCCGGAAGCCCGGGACACCGAAACACCGGGGAGCTGTTTTTT.

This clone appeared a single time. The rearrangement links TRBV14 to TRBJ2-7, with D maybe TRBD2 (6 bases). Trimming removed 2 bases at V and 7 bases at J, with 6 bases between. Germline V gene data show CDR1 as SGHDN and CDR2 as FVKESK. The CDR3 loop spans 11 amino acids. The CDR3 DNA reads as TGTGCCAGCAGCCAACGGGGGGAGCAGTACTTC. This gives the protein CASSQRGEQYF.

This chain links TRBV6-1 with TRBJ1-4; D not certain. Germline values: CDR1 MNHNS, CDR2 SASEGT. The CDR3 totals 12 residues. Deletions cut 8 bases from V and 5 bases from J, with 9 bases between. CDR3 sequence reads: CASRRGNEKLFF. CDR3 nucleotides: TGTGCCAGCCGAAGAGGGAATGAAAAACTGTTTTTT.

J is TRBJ1-2 and V is TRBV6-5; tentative D call: TRBD1 (5 bases). The CDR3 consists of 12 residues. Per germline, CDR1 MNHEY and CDR2 SVGAGI. V lost 11 bases to trimming and J lost 0 bases, with 10 bases between them. The DNA of the CDR3 is TGTGCCGGGGGGTTAGCTAACTATGGCTACACCTTC. Its translation is CAGGLANYGYTF.

This sequence joins TRBV29-1 and TRBJ2-1; D possibly corresponds to TRBD1 (5 bases). V lost 6 bases to trimming and J lost 4 bases, with 19 bases between them. Germline V gene data show CDR1 as SQVTM and CDR2 as ANQGSEA. This CDR3 is 15 amino acids long. The CDR3 reads CSVEVGLGVYNEQFF. The CDR3 DNA reads TGCAGCGTAGAGGTGGGTCTAGGGGTATACAATGAGCAGTTCTTC.